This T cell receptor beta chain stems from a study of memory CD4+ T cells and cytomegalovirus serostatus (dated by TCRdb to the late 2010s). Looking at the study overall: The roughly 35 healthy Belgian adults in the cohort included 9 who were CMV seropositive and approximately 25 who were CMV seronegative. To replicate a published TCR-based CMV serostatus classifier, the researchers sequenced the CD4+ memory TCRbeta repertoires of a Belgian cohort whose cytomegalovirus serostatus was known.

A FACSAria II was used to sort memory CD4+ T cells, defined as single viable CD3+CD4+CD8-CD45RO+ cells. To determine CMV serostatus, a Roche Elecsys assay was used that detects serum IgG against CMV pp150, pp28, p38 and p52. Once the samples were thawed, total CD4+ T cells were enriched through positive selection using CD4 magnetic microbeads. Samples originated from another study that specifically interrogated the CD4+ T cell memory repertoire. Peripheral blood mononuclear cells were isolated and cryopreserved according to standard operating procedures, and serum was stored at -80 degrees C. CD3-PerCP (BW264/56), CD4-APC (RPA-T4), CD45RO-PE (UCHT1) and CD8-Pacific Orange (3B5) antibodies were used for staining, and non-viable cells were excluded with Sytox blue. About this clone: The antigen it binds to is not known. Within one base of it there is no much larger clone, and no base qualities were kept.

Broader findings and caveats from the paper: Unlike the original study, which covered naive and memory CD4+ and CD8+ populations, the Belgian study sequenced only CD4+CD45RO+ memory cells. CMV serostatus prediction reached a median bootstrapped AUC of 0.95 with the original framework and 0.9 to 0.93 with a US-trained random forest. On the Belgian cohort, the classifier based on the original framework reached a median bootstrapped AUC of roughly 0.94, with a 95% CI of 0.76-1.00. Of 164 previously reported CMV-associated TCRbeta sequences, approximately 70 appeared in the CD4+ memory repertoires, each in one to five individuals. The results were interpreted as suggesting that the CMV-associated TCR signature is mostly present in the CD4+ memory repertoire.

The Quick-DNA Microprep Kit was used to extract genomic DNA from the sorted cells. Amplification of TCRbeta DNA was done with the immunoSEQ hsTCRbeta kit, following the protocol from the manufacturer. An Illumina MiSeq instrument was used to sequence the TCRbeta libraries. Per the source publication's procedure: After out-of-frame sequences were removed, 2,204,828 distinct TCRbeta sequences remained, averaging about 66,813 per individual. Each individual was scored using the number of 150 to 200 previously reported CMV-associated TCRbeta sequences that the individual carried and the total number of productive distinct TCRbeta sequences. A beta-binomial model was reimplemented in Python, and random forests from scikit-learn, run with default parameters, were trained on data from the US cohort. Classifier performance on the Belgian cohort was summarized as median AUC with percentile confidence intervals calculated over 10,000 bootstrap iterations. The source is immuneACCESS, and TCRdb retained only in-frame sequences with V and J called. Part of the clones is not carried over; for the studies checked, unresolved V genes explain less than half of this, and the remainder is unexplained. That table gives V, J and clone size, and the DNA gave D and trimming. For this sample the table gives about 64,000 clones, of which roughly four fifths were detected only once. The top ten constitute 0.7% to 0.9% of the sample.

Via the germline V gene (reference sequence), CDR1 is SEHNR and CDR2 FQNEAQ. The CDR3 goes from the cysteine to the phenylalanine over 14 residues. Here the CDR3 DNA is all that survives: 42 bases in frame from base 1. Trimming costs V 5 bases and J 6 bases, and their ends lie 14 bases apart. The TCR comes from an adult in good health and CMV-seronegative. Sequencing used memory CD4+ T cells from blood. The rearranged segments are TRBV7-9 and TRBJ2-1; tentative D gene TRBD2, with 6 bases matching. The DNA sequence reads TGTGCCAGCAGCCTGGGACTTCGGGGCAATGAGCAGTTCTTC. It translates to CASSLGLRGNEQFF. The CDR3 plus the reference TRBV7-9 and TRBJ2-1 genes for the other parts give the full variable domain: DTGVSQNPRHKITKRGQNVTFRCDPISEHNRLYWYRQTLGQGPEFLTYFQNEAQLEKSRLLSDRFSAERPKGSFSTLEIQRTEQGDSAMYLCASSLGLRGNEQFFGPGTRLTVL.